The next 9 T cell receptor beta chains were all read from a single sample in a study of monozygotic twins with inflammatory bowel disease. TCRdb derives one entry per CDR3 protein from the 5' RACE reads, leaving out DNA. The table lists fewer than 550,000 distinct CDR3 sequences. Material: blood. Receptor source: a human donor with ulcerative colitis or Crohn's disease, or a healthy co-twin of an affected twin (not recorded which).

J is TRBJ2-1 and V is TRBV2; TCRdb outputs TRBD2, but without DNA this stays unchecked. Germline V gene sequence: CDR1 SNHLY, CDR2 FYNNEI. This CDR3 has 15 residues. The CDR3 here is CASSEARESVNEQFF.

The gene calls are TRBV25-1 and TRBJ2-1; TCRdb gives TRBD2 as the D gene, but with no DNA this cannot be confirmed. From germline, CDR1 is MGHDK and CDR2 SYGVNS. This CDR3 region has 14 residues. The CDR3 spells CASSGTSGYRRAFF.

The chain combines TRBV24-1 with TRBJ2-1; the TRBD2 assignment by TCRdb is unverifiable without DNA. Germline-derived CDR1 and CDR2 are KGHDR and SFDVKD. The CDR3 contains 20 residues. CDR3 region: CATSDQGLAGGISSYNEQFF.

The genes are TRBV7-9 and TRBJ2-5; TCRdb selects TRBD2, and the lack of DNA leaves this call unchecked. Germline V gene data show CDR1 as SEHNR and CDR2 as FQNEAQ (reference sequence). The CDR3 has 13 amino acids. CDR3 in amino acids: CASRGRRVETQYF.

CDR3 in amino acids: CASSPRGGRSSYEQYF. The genes are TRBV7-2 and TRBJ2-7; TCRdb's D call, TRBD1, is unchecked because there is no DNA. The CDR3 spans 16 residues. Germline lookup yields CDR1 SGHTA and CDR2 FQGNSA.

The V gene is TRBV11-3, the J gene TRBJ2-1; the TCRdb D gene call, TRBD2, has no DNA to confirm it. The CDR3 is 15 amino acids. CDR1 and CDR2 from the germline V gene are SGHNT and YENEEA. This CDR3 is CASSNGLAGVNEQFF.

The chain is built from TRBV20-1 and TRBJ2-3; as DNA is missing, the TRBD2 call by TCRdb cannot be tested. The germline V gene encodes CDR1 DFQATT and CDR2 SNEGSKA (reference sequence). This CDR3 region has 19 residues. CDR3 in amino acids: CSASGGLAGGLGNTDTQYF.

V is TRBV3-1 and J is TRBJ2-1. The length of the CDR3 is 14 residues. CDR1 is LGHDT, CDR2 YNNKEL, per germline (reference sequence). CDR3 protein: CASSQVSPYNEQFF.

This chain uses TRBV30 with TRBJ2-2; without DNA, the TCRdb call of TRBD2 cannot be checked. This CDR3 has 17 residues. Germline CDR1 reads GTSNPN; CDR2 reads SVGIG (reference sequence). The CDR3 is CAWLAGRTLLDTGELFF. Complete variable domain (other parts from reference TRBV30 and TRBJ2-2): SQTIHQWPATLVQPVGSPLSLECTVEGTSNPNLYWYRQAAGRGLQLLFYSVGIGQISSEVPQNLSASRPQDRQFILSSKKLLLSDSGFYLCAWLAGRTLLDTGELFFGEGSRLTVL.